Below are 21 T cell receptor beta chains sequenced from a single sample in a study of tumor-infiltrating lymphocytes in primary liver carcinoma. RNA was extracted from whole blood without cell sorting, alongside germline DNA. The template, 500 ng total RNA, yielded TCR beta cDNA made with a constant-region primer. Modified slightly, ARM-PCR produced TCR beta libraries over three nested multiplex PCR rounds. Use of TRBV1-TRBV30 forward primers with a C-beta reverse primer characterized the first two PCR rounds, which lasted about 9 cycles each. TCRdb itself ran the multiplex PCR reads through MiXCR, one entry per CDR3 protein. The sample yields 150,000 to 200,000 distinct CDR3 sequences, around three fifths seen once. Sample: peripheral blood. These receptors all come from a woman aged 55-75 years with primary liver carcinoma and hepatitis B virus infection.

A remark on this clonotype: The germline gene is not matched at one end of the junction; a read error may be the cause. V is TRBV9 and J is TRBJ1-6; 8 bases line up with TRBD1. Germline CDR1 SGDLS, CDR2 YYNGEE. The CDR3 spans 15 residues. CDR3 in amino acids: CAGSPRGQNNSPLHF. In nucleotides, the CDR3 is TGTGCCGGCAGCCCCAGGGGGCAAAATAATTCACCCCTCCACTTT.

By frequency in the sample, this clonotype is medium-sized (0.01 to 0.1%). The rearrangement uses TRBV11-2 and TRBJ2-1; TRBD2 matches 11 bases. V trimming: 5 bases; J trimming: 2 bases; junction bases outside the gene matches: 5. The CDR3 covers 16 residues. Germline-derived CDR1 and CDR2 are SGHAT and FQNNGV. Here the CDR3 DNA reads TGTGCCAGCAGCCCCCGACTAGCGGGAACCTACAATGAGCAGTTCTTC. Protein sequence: CASSPRLAGTYNEQFF. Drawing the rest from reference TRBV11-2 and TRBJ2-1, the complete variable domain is EAGVAQSPRYKIIEKRQSVAFWCNPISGHATLYWYQQILGQGPKLLIQFQNNGVVDDSQLPKDRFSAERLKGVDSTLKIQPAKLEDSAVYLCASSPRLAGTYNEQFFGPGTRLTVL.

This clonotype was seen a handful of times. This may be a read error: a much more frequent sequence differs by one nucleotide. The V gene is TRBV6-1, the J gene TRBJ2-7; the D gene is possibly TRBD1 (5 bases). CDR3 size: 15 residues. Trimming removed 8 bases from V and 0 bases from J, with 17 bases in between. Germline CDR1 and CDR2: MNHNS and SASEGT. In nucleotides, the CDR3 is TGTGCCAGCGGTGGTTTTGGCAGGGACTCCTACGAGCAGTACTTC. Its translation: CASGGFGRDSYEQYF.

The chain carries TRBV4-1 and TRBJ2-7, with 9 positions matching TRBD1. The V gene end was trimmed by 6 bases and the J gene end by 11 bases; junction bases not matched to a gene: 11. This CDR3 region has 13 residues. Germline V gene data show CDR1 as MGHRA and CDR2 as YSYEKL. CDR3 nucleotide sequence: TGCGCCAGCAGTCAGTCCCGGGACAGGGCAAAGTACTTC. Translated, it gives CASSQSRDRAKYF.

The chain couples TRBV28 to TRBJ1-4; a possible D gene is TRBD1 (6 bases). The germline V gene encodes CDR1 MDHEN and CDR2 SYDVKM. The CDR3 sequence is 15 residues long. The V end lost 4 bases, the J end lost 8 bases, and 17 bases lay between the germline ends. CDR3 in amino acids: CASSSSDRLGEKLFF. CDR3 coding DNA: TGTGCCAGCAGTTCCAGCGACAGGCTCGGGGAAAAACTGTTTTTT. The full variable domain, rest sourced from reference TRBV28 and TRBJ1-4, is DVKVTQSSRYLVKRTGEKVFLECVQDMDHENMFWYRQDPGLGLRLIYFSYDVKMKEKGDIPEGYSVSREKKERFSLILESASTNQTSMYLCASSSSDRLGEKLFFGSGTQLSVL.

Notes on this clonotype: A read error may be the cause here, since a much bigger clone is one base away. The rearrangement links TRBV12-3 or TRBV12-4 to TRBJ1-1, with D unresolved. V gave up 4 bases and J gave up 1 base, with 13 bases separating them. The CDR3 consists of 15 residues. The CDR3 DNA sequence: TGTGCCAGCAGTTGGAGGGCGCTAGGGAACACTGAAGCTTTCTTT. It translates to CASSWRALGNTEAFF.

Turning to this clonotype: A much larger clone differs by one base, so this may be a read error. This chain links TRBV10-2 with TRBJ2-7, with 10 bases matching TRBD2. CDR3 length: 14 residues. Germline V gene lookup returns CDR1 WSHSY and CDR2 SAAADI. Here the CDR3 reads CAGSVKAGGFEQYF. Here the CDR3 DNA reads TGCGCCGGCAGTGTGAAAGCGGGAGGGTTCGAGCAGTACTTC.

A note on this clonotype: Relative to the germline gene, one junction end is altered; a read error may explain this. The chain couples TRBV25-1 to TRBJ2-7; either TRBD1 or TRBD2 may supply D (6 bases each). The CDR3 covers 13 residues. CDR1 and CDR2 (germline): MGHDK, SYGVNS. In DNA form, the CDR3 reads TGTGCCAGCAGTGTCGGGGGCTCCCACGAGCAGTACTTC. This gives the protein CASSVGGSHEQYF.

CDR3 bases: TGTGCCAGCAGCCCCGTAGGGGCTGGCACCGGGGAGCTGTTTTTT. Its translation is CASSPVGAGTGELFF. V usage is TRBV5-4 and J usage is TRBJ2-2, with D possibly matching TRBD1 (5 bases). CDR1 and CDR2 from the germline V gene are SGHNT and YYREEE (reference sequence). The V end was cut by 4 bases, the J end by 4 bases, with 14 bases between. This CDR3 has 15 residues.

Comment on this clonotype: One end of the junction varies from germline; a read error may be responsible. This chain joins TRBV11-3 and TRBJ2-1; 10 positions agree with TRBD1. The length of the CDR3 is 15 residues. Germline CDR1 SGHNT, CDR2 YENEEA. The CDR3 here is CTSNLDGDRGDEQFF. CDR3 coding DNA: TGTACCAGCAACTTAGATGGGGACAGGGGAGATGAGCAGTTCTTC.

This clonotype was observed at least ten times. The CDR3 region has the DNA TGCGCCAGCAGCCAAGATCACGGGGGGGTCTATGGCTACACCTTC. Amino acid sequence: CASSQDHGGVYGYTF. V is TRBV4-1 and J is TRBJ1-2, with D maybe TRBD1 (5 bases). The CDR3 covers 15 residues. Germline-derived CDR1 and CDR2 are MGHRA and YSYEKL. V was shortened by 0 bases and J by 4 bases, with 12 bases between the two germline ends.

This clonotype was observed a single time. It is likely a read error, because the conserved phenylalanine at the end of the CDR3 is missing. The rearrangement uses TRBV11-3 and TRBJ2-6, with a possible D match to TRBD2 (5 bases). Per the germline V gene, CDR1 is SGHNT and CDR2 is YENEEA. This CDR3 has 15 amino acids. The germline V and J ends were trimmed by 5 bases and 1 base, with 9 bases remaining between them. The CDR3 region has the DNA TGTGCCAGCAGCCCTGGGAGATCTGGGGCCAACGTCCTGACTCTC. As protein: CASSPGRSGANVLTL.

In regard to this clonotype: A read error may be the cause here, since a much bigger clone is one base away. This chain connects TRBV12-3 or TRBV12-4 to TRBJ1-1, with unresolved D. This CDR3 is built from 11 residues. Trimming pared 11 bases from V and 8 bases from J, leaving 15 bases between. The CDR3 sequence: CAGKDRGEAFF. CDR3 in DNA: TGTGCCGGCAAGGACCGAGGAGAAGCTTTCTTT.

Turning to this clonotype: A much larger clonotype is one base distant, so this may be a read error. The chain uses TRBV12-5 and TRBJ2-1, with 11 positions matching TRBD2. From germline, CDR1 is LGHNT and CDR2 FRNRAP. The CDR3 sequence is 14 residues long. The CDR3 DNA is TGTACCACCGGGGGGACTAGCGGCTACAATGAGCAGTTCTTC. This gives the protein CTTGGTSGYNEQFF.

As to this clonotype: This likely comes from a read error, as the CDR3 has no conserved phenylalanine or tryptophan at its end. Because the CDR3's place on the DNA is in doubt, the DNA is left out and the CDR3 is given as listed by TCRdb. The CDR3: CANSYNNPGHAWSFL. The rearrangement joins TRBV6-6 to TRBJ1-1; the table names TRBD1, a call not compared with the DNA. The CDR3 sequence runs 15 residues, both termini included. Germline V gives CDR1 MNHNY, CDR2 SVGAGI (reference sequence).

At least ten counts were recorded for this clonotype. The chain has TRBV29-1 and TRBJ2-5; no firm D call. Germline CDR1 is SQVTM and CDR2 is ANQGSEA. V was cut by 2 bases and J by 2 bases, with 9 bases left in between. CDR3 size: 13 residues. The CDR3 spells CSVELPAQETQYF. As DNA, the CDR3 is TGCAGCGTTGAACTACCCGCGCAAGAGACCCAGTACTTC. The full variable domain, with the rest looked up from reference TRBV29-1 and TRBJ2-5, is SAVISQKPSRDICQRGTSLTIQCQVDSQVTMMFWYRQQPGQSLTLIATANQGSEATYESGFVIDKFPISRPNLTFSTLTVSNMSPEDSSIYLCSVELPAQETQYFGPGTRLLVL.

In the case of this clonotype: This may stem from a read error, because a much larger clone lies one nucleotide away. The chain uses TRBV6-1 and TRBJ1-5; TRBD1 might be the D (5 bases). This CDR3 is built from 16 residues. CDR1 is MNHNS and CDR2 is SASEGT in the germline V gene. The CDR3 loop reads CASSAKGKYGNQPQRF. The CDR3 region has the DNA TGTGCCAGCAGTGCCAAGGGGAAATATGGCAATCAGCCCCAGCGTTTT.

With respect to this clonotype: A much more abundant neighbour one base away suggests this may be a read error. The CDR3 nucleotides read TGTGTCAGCAGTTTAACAGGGTCCTCCTACGAGCAGTACTTC. Protein sequence: CVSSLTGSSYEQYF. The chain combines TRBV6-1 with TRBJ2-7, with D possibly TRBD1 on 6 matching bases. This CDR3 is 14 amino acids long. Germline CDR1 and CDR2: MNHNS and SASEGT.

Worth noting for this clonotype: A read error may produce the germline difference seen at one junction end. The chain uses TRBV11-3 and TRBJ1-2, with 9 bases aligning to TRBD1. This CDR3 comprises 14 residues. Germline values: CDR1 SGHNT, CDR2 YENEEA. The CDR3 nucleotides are TGTGCCAGCAGCACGGGACAGGGAGAATATGGCTACATCTTC. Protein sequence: CASSTGQGEYGYIF. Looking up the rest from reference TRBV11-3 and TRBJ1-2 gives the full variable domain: EAGVVQSPRYKIIEKKQPVAFWCNPISGHNTLYWYLQNLGQGPELLIRYENEEAVDDSQLPKDRFSAERLKGVDSTLKIQPAELGDSAVYLCASSTGQGEYGYIFGSGTRLTVV.

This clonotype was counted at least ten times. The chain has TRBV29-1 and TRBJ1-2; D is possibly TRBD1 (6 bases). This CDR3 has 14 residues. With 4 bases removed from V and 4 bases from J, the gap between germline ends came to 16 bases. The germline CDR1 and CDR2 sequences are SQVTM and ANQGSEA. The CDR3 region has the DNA TGCAGCGTTGCACAGGGAGGCCTCACCTATGGCTACACCTTC. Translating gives CSVAQGGLTYGYTF.

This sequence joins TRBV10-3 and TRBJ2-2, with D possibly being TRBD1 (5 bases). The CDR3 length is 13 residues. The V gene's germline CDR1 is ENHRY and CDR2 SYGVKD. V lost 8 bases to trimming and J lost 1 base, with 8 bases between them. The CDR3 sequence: CAIGAENTGELFF. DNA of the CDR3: TGTGCCATCGGGGCAGAGAACACCGGGGAGCTGTTTTTT.